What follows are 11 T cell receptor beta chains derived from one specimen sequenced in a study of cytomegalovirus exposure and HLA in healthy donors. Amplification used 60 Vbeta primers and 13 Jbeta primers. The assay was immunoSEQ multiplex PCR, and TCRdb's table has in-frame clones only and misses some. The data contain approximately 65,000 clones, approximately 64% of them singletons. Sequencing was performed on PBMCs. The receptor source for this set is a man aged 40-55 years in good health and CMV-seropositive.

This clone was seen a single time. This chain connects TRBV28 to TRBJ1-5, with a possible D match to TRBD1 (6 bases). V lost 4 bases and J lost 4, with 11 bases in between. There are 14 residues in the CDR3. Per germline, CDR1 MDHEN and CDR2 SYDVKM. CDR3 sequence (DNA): TGTGCCAGCAGTTCGGACAGAGCTAATCAGCCCCAGCATTTT. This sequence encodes CASSSDRANQPQHF.

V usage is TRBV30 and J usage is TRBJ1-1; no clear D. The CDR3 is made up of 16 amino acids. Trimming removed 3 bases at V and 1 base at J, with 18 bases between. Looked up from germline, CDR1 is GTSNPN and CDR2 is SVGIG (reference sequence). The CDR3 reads CAWRASLLTGNTEAFF. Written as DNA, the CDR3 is TGTGCCTGGAGAGCAAGCCTATTGACGGGGAACACTGAAGCTTTCTTT.

The CDR3 DNA is TGTGCCACCAGCAGAGACAACGGGAGGGGGGTAGGGAGCACCGGGGAGCTGTTTTTT. This sequence encodes CATSRDNGRGVGSTGELFF. This sequence joins TRBV15 and TRBJ2-2; 8 bases align to TRBD2. This CDR3 is 19 amino acids long. After removal of 0 bases from V and 4 bases from J, the junction contained 13 bases not matched to a gene. The germline CDR1 and CDR2 sequences are LNHNV and YYDKDF (reference sequence).

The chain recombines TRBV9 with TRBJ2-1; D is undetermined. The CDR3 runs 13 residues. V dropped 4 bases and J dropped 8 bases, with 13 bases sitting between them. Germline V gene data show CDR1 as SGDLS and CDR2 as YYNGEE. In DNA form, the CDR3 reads TGTGCCAGCAGCCTCCGTAGTATCTATGAGCAGTTCTTC. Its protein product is CASSLRSIYEQFF.

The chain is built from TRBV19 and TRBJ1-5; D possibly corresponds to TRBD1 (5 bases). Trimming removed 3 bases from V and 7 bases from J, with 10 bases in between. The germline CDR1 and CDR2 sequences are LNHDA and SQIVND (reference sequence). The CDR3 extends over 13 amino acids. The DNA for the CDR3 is TGTGCCAGTAGTATGGATAGGGGCCAGCCCCAGCATTTT. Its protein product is CASSMDRGQPQHF.

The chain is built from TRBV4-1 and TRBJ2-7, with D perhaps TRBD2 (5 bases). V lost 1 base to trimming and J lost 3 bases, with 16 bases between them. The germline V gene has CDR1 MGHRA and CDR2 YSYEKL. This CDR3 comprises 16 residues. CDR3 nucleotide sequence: TGCGCCAGCAGCCAAGTGGACTCCCACCCCGACTACGAGCAGTACTTC. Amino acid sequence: CASSQVDSHPDYEQYF.

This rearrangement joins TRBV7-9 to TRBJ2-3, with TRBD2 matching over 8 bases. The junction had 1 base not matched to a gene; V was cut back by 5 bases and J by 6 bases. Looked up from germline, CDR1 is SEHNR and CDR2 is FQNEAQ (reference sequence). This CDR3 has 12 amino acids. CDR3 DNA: TGTGCCAGCAGCCCGGGGGGGGATACGCAGTATTTT. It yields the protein CASSPGGDTQYF.

As DNA, the CDR3 is TGTGCCAGCAGCGGGCAGGGGGCAGATACGCAGTATTTT. This gives the protein CASSGQGADTQYF. The J gene is TRBJ2-3, the V gene TRBV7-8; 7 positions match TRBD1. This CDR3 is built from 13 residues. Germline values: CDR1 SGHVS, CDR2 FQNEAQ. V lost 5 bases, J lost 4 bases, and 3 bases stayed unmatched. Full variable domain (rest looked up from reference TRBV7-8 and TRBJ2-3): GAGVSQSPRYKVAKRGQDVALRCDPISGHVSLFWYQQALGQGPEFLTYFQNEAQLDKSGLPSDRFFAERPEGSVSTLKIQRTQQEDSAVYLCASSGQGADTQYFGPGTRLTVL.

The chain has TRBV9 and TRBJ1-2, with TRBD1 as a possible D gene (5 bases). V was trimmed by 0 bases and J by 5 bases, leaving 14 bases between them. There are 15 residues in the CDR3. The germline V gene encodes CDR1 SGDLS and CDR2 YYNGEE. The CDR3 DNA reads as TGTGCCAGCAGCGTAGATGGGCTCCAGGGATATGGCTACACCTTC. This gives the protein CASSVDGLQGYGYTF.

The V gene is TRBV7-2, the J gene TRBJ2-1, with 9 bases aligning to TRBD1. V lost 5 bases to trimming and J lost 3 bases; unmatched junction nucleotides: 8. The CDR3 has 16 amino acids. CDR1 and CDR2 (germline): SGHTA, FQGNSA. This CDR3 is CASSTGGQGYYNEQFF. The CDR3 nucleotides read TGTGCCAGCAGCACCGGGGGACAGGGCTACTACAATGAGCAGTTCTTC.

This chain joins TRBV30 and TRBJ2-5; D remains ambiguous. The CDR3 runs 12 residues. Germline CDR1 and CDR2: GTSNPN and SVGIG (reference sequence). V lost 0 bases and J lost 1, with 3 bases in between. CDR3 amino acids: CAWSVRQETQYF. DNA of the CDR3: TGTGCCTGGAGTGTTCGCCAAGAGACCCAGTACTTC. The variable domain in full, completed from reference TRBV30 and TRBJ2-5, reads SQTIHQWPATLVQPVGSPLSLECTVEGTSNPNLYWYRQAAGRGLQLLFYSVGIGQISSEVPQNLSASRPQDRQFILSSKKLLLSDSGFYLCAWSVRQETQYFGPGTRLLVL.